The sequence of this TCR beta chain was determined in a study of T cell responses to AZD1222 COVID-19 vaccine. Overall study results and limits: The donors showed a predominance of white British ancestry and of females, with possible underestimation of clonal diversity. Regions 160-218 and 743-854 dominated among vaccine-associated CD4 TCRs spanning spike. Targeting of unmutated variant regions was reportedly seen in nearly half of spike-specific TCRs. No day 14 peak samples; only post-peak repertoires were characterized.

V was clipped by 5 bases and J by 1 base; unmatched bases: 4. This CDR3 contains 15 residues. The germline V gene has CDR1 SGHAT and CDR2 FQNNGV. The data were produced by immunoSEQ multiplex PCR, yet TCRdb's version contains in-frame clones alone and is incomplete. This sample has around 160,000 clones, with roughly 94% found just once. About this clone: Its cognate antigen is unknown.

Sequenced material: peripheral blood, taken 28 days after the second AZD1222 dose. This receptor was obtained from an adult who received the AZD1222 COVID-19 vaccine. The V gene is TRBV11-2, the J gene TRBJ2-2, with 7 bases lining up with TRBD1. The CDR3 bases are TGTGCCAGCAGCCCTCAGGGGGTGAACACCGGGGAGCTGTTTTTT. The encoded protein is CASSPQGVNTGELFF.